What follows is one T cell receptor beta chain and its context. The antigen this receptor binds is unknown. No base quality information exists; no much larger clone differs at one position. Ophthalmopathy patients had moderately to severely active disease, Clinical Activity Score of at least 3, NOSPECS grade of at least 4, and duration under 3 months. Exclusion was applied to patients with uncontrolled infections, other autoimmune diseases, pregnancy or lactation. Diagnoses were established on the basis of clinical symptoms, serum thyroxine and TRAb, thyroid ultrasound, and orbital computed tomography. Ficoll-Paque density gradient centrifugation was used to isolate PBMCs from 8 to 10 ml of fresh peripheral blood. Total RNA was extracted with Trizol reagent, and quality was checked on an Agilent 2100 Bioanalyzer. This sample stems from a study of T cells in Graves' hyperthyroidism and ophthalmopathy (dated by TCRdb to the late 2010s). Study-wide context: Peripheral blood was sampled at the time of initial diagnosis, prior to any treatment. To identify TCR V-J signatures that set the groups apart, the researchers used a discovery cohort of approximately 98 patients, made up of under 50 with Graves' ophthalmopathy and about 55 with stable Graves' hyperthyroidism. Prospective prediction of ophthalmopathy was tested in an independent validation cohort of approximately 19 hyperthyroidism patients and 15 to 17 patients who later progressed to ophthalmopathy. For training and testing, the 100 or so patients in the discovery cohort were randomly divided in a 7:3 ratio. Thyroid tissue and blood T-cell repertoires from roughly 6 Graves' hyperthyroidism patients were also compared in the study. Once sampling was done, hyperthyroidism patients were given methimazole at a starting dose of 30 mg daily, whereas ophthalmopathy patients were given high-dose intravenous methylprednisolone. According to the paper, TCR Vbeta CDR3 sequencing was carried out on 135 peripheral blood samples, which came from approximately 41 ophthalmopathy, around 75 hyperthyroidism and some 17 progressor patients. Findings and caveats that apply to the study as a whole: Sample size was not statistically predetermined, and blinding of investigators to group allocation was not performed. In validation, the model predicted progression to ophthalmopathy with approximately 69% sensitivity and 72% to 75% specificity, a median of about 6.7 months before onset. Ophthalmopathy was separated from stable hyperthyroidism by a 13 V-J signature model, with 85% to 90% sensitivity and roughly 81% specificity obtained in cross-validation and 80%/75% obtained in testing. Most expanded thyroid clonotypes (frequency above 0.001) were also found in blood, which suggests that blood repertoires may mirror thyroid immune responses.

The germline V gene (reference sequence) specifies LNHNV as CDR1 and YYDKDF as CDR2. V is shortened by 0 bases, J by 7 bases, and the region joining them spans 7 bases. Taken from cysteine to phenylalanine, the CDR3 has 13 residues. CDR3 DNA only is kept here, 39 bases in frame from base 1. Amplification of TCR beta CDR3 regions was carried out from RNA transcripts. For the first round of RT-PCR on the TCR CDR3, the HTBI primer set was used together with the Qiagen OneStep RT-PCR kit. The libraries were constructed in a second round of multiplex PCR and then size-selected and purified. The libraries were sequenced on an Illumina HiSeq2000 using paired-end 100 bp reads. Per the authors' processing: Raw data were processed with SOAPnuke, discarding reads with adapters, uncalled bases, mean Phred below 15, or no exact constant-primer or identifier match. High-quality paired reads were merged using COPE v1.2.5, and each unique nucleotide sequence was defined as a clonotype. Clonotypes were aligned to IMGT TRBV, TRBD and TRBJ reference segments using MiTCR v1.1. Only V-J combinations with frequency above 0.0001, covering 99% to 99.2% of repertoires, were analysed. A TCS score was defined as the ratio of F50 (clonal expansion) to E x V (chaos), with BLOSUM62-based TCRdist applied between CDR3 peptides within each V-J. Welch's t-statistics and random forest reduced fewer than 550 V-J features to 10 to 15, which were used in a naive Bayes classifier (R e1071). TCRdb itself trimmed the public reads at Q25 with fastp, ran MiXCR and retained productive beta chains. For every CDR3 protein sequence, its rows merge into one entry that carries the most common genes and DNA. Here the V and J calls rest on TCRdb's processing, not on the authors' analysis. The sample table records approximately 690,000 distinct CDR3 sequences; around 20% of these occur just once. The ten biggest clones cover 34% of the sample.

The chain employs TRBV15 and TRBJ2-1; the D gene remains uncertain. This TCR was recovered from a man aged 25 to 45 with Graves' ophthalmopathy. The sequencing sample was made of blood. The CDR3 region has the sequence CATSRDVGNEQFF. The sequenced DNA: TGTGCCACCAGCAGAGATGTTGGGAATGAGCAGTTCTTC.